This TCR beta chain was profiled in a study of cytomegalovirus exposure and HLA in healthy donors. About this clone itself: Its target is not known.

General study results and limits: The study listed approximately 160 cytomegalovirus-associated TCR beta chains. Despite most TCR sequences being rare, some public TCRs occurred in many donors.

Profiling relied on immunoSEQ multiplex PCR, and the TCRdb table lists in-frame clones only, not all of them. The sample has about 240,000 clones; around 88% are singletons. The TCR was taken from a woman aged 25 to 39 in good health and CMV-seropositive. The sequencing input was PBMCs.

The CDR3 loop is CASSATGTGGAGPGGYTF. DNA for the CDR3: TGTGCCAGCAGCGCAACCGGGACAGGGGGCGCCGGGCCGGGAGGCTACACCTTC. The chain couples TRBV5-4 to TRBJ1-2; 12 nucleotides line up with TRBD1. Germline-derived CDR1 and CDR2 are SGHNT and YYREEE (reference sequence). This CDR3 has 18 amino acids. Germline trimming cut 4 bases from V and 8 bases from J; bases unmatched to any gene: 18.